The subject of this entry is one TCR beta chain. This record comes from a study of blood T cell repertoires in COVID-19. Background on the study: Acute and convalescent COVID-19 samples came from the United States, Italy and Spain. Sources were T cells, B-cell-depleted T cells, or PBMCs; the material itself was cDNA or gDNA.

How the authors handled the data: Amplification with reference gene primers provided the estimates of nucleated cell counts. Repertoires were generated with immunoSEQ multiplex PCR, while TCRdb's copy carries only in-frame clones and drops some. The V and J calls and clone size were taken over from that table, and D and trimming were inferred from the DNA. Of approximately 110,000 clones listed, 88% were seen once; the top ten hold roughly 0.94%. Source material: peripheral blood. The receptor's source is a woman aged 45-59 years with active or convalescent COVID-19.

The CDR3: CASSLEGLAGDNEQFF. DNA for the CDR3: TGTGCCAGCAGCTTAGAGGGACTAGCGGGAGACAATGAGCAGTTCTTC. The chain has TRBV13 and TRBJ2-1; 14 nucleotides match TRBD2. Trimming cost V 1 base and J 5 bases; bases outside gene matches: 1. Germline loops: CDR1 PRHDT, CDR2 FYEKMQ (reference sequence). The CDR3 runs 16 residues.